Reported below is one TCR beta chain. The data are from a study of blood T cell repertoires in COVID-19. In the original workflow: The authors estimated nucleated cell counts from reference gene primer amplification. Using immunoSEQ multiplex PCR, the repertoire was profiled, and TCRdb retains in-frame clones only, with some absent. V, J and clone size reflect that table, while D and trimming were determined from the DNA. The sample lists 120,000 to 150,000 clones; around nine tenths were seen once. CDR1 is SGHRS and CDR2 is YFSETQ in the germline V gene. The CDR3 sequence is 14 residues long. With V trimmed by 0 bases and J by 8 bases, 4 bases remained unmatched.

The receptor comes from a man aged 45-60 years with active or convalescent COVID-19. The chain combines TRBV5-1 with TRBJ1-3; 8 bases are a match to TRBD1. The specimen was peripheral blood. CDR3 in amino acids: CASSLGTGKDTIYF. DNA of the CDR3: TGCGCCAGCAGCTTGGGGACAGGGAAAGACACCATATATTTT.